The 30 T cell receptor beta chains given below trace back to one sample, sequenced in a study of T cells expressing NK-cell markers (dated by TCRdb to 2020 to 2022). Receptor libraries were prepared by 5' RACE. The instrument given in TCRdb is Illumina HiSeq 2000. Each CDR3 protein sequence appears as one entry after TCRdb reprocessed the reads, and no DNA is included. The sample table gives more than 120,000 distinct CDR3 sequences. The ten most abundant clones make up around 10% of the sample. The specimen sequenced was blood T cells: a sorted CD56 or NKG2C T cell subset, CD4+ or CD8+ T cells, or bulk PBMC T cells (not recorded which). The source is a young man in good health. Donor details come from another sample of the same person, matched by shared clones.

This chain uses TRBV5-4 with TRBJ2-6; TCRdb indicates TRBD1, and absent DNA this call remains unverified. Germline CDR1 is SGHNT and CDR2 is YYREEE (reference sequence). The CDR3 covers 17 residues. The CDR3 region is CASSFGQGISGANVLTF.

V usage is TRBV12-3 or TRBV12-4 and J usage is TRBJ2-1; TCRdb returns TRBD2, unconfirmable since there is no DNA. The CDR3 length is 20 residues. The CDR3 here is CASSLPGPQIAGSLYNEQFF.

The rearrangement joins TRBV30 to TRBJ2-1; TCRdb indicates TRBD1, and absent DNA this call remains unverified. Germline loops: CDR1 GTSNPN, CDR2 SVGIG (reference sequence). CDR3 size: 12 residues. CDR3 residues: CAWSQGGDGKFF.

V usage is TRBV5-6 and J usage is TRBJ2-1; TCRdb lists TRBD1, though no DNA is available to test this call. The CDR3 sequence is 14 residues long. Germline CDR1 and CDR2: SGHDT and YYEEEE. CDR3 residues: CASSLKQANNEQFF.

The chain carries TRBV4-1 and TRBJ2-2; TCRdb designates TRBD1, a call that cannot be tested without DNA. CDR3 length: 14 amino acids. Germline V gene data show CDR1 as MGHRA and CDR2 as YSYEKL. The CDR3 is CASSLTGATGELFF.

The chain uses TRBV12-3 or TRBV12-4 and TRBJ2-1; without DNA, the TCRdb call of TRBD1 cannot be checked. CDR3 length equals 16 residues. The CDR3 sequence: CASSYQGPSSYNEQFF.

The chain combines TRBV7-9 with TRBJ2-7; as DNA is missing, the TRBD2 call by TCRdb cannot be tested. The CDR3 has 16 amino acids. Germline V gene lookup returns CDR1 SEHNR and CDR2 FQNEAQ (reference sequence). The CDR3 here is CASSPGSSGGSYEQYF.

This chain connects TRBV4-2 to TRBJ2-3. CDR3 length equals 13 residues. Looked up from germline, CDR1 is LGHNA and CDR2 is YNFKEQ. The CDR3 loop reads CASSQGEADTQYF.

The chain has TRBV6-5 and TRBJ2-3; TCRdb names TRBD1, which stays unverified in the absence of DNA. Germline V gives CDR1 MNHEY, CDR2 SVGAGI. This CDR3 region has 16 residues. CDR3 amino acids: CASSYAPGQGADTQYF.

This chain links TRBV7-8 with TRBJ2-3; TCRdb reports TRBD1, a call that lacks DNA to check it against. CDR1 SGHVS and CDR2 FQNEAQ come from the germline V gene. This CDR3 contains 14 residues. CDR3 sequence reads: CASSGRGRVDTQYF.

The V and J genes are TRBV7-6 and TRBJ2-7; TCRdb reports TRBD2, a call that lacks DNA to check it against. The CDR3 has 14 amino acids. CDR1 is SGHVS and CDR2 is FNYEAQ in the germline V gene. The CDR3: CASSTGLGSDEQYF.

The J gene is TRBJ2-1, the V gene TRBV7-9; TCRdb's D call, TRBD1, is unchecked because there is no DNA. From germline, CDR1 is SEHNR and CDR2 FQNEAQ (reference sequence). This CDR3 is 14 amino acids long. The CDR3 is CASSGDRAYNEQFF.

The V gene is TRBV20-1, the J gene TRBJ2-1; TCRdb picks TRBD1, but there is no DNA to check that call. This CDR3 comprises 15 residues. In germline, CDR1 is DFQATT, CDR2 SNEGSKA (reference sequence). The CDR3: CSAGDPDRLLNEQFF.

The chain uses TRBV24-1 and TRBJ1-5; no DNA is available, so the TRBD1 call from TCRdb remains unchecked. This CDR3 comprises 15 residues. Germline CDR1 KGHDR, CDR2 SFDVKD. The CDR3 protein is CATSLGGADNQPQHF.

V is TRBV20-1 and J is TRBJ2-2; with no DNA, the TCRdb D assignment of TRBD1 cannot be verified. CDR1 and CDR2 from the germline V gene are DFQATT and SNEGSKA (reference sequence). The length of the CDR3 is 14 residues. This CDR3 is CSATRTDSTGELFF.

The V call is TRBV4-1, the J call TRBJ2-1. This CDR3 spans 15 amino acids. The germline CDR1 and CDR2 sequences are MGHRA and YSYEKL. CDR3 amino acids: CASSQSAMRGNEQFF.

CDR3 region: CASSLVGSSRAQYF. The chain joins TRBV7-9 to TRBJ2-5. Germline CDR1 and CDR2: SEHNR and FQNEAQ (reference sequence). This CDR3 has 14 amino acids.

V is TRBV7-8 and J is TRBJ1-1; TCRdb proposes TRBD1, but this gene call is untestable without DNA. CDR3 size: 14 residues. CDR1 is SGHVS, CDR2 FQNEAQ, per germline. The CDR3 is CASSEGQGGTEAFF.

This CDR3 reads CSVAGGPTNEKLFF. The chain is built from TRBV29-1 and TRBJ1-4. The germline V gene has CDR1 SQVTM and CDR2 ANQGSEA. This CDR3 has 14 amino acids.

The chain is built from TRBV11-2 and TRBJ2-1; TCRdb selects TRBD2, and the lack of DNA leaves this call unchecked. The CDR3 is 20 amino acids. Germline V gene data show CDR1 as SGHAT and CDR2 as FQNNGV. CDR3: CASSLSGTSGRLLSYNEQFF.

The V and J genes are TRBV30 and TRBJ2-5; TCRdb lists TRBD2, though no DNA is available to test this call. CDR3 length: 14 amino acids. Germline loops: CDR1 GTSNPN, CDR2 SVGIG (reference sequence). The CDR3 sequence: CAWSVLAGGETQYF.

The V gene is TRBV30, the J gene TRBJ2-6. From germline, CDR1 is GTSNPN and CDR2 SVGIG (reference sequence). The CDR3 is made up of 12 amino acids. The CDR3 loop is CACKPGANVLTF. Together with reference TRBV30 and TRBJ2-6, the CDR3 gives the full variable domain: SQTIHQWPATLVQPVGSPLSLECTVEGTSNPNLYWYRQAAGRGLQLLFYSVGIGQISSEVPQNLSASRPQDRQFILSSKKLLLSDSGFYLCACKPGANVLTFGAGSRLTVL.

The chain's CDR3 is CASSRDSSYEQYF. The rearrangement links TRBV25-1 to TRBJ2-7; TCRdb proposes TRBD1, but this gene call is untestable without DNA. CDR1 and CDR2 from the germline V gene are MGHDK and SYGVNS. The CDR3 sequence is 13 residues long.

The gene calls are TRBV7-9 and TRBJ2-5; absent DNA, TCRdb's TRBD2 call cannot be checked. The CDR3 sequence is 14 residues long. CDR1 is SEHNR, CDR2 FQNEAQ, per germline (reference sequence). This CDR3 is CASSLIGGGETQYF.

The V and J genes are TRBV5-1 and TRBJ2-1; TCRdb's D gene call, TRBD2, goes unchecked for lack of DNA. Per germline, CDR1 SGHRS and CDR2 YFSETQ. The CDR3 contains 16 residues. Here the CDR3 reads CASSPPKAGDLDEQFF.

V is TRBV7-9 and J is TRBJ2-3. Germline CDR1 reads SEHNR; CDR2 reads FQNEAQ (reference sequence). The CDR3 length is 15 residues. This CDR3 reads CASSLWTTTEDTQYF.

The CDR3 is CASSSIGGPNTEAFF. The chain is built from TRBV7-2 and TRBJ1-1. The CDR3 length is 15 residues. CDR1 is SGHTA and CDR2 is FQGNSA in the germline V gene.

The chain uses TRBV12-3 or TRBV12-4 and TRBJ1-1; the D call from TCRdb, TRBD1, cannot be confirmed without DNA. This CDR3 is 17 amino acids long. The CDR3 loop is CASRRDRGESMNTEAFF.

The genes are TRBV24-1 and TRBJ1-1; TCRdb proposes TRBD1, but this gene call is untestable without DNA. The germline gives CDR1 KGHDR, CDR2 SFDVKD. This CDR3 region has 18 residues. CDR3 sequence: CATSDFSVFDRMNTEAFF.

The V and J genes are TRBV24-1 and TRBJ2-1; checking the TCRdb D call of TRBD2 is not possible without DNA. The CDR3 contains 17 residues. Looked up from germline, CDR1 is KGHDR and CDR2 is SFDVKD. CDR3 protein: CATSDWGTSYSYNEQFF.